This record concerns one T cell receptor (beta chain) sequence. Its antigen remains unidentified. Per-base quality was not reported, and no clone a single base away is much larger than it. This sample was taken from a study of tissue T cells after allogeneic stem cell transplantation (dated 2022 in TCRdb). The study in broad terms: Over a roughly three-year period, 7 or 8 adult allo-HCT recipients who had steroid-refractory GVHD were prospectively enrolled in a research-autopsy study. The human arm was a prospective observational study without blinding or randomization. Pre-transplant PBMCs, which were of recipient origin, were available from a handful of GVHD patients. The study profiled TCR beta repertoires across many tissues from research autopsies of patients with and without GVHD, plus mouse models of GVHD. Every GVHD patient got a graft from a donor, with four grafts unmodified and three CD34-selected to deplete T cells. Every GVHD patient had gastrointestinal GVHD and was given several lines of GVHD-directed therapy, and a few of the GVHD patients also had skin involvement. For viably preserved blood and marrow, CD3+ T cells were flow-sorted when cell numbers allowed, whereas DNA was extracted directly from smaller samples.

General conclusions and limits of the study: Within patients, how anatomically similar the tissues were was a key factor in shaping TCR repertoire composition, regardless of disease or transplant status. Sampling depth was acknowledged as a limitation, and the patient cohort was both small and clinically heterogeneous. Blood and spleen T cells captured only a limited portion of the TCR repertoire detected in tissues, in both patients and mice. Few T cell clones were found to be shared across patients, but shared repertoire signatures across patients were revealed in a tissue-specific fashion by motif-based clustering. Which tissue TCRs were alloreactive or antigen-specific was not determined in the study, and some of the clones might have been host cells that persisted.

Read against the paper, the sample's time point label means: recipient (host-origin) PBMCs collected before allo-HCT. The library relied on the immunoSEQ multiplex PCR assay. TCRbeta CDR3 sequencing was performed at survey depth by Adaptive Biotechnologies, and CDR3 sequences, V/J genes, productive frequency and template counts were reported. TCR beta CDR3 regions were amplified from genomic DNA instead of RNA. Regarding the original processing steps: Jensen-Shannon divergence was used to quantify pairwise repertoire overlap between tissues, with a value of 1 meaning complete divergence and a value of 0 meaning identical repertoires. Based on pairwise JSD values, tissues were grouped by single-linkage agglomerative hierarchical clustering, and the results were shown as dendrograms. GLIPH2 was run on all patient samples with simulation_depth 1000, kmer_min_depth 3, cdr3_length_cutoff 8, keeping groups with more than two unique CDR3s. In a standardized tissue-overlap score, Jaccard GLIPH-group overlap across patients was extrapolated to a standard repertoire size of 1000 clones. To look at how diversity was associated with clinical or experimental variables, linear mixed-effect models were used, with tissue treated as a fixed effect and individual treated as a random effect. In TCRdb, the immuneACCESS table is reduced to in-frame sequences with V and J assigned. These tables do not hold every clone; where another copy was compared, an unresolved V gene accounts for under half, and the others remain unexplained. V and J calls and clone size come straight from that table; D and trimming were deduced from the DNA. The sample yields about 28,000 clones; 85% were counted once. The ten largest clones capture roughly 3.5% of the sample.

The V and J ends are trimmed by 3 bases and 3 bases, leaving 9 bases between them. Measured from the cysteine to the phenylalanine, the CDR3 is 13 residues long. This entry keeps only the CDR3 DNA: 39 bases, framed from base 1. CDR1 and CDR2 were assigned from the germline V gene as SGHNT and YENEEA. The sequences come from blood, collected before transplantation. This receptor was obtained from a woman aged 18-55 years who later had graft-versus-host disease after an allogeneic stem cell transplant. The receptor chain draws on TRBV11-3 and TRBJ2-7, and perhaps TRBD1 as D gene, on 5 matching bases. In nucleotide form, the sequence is TGTGCCAGCAGCTTTGGAACAGGCTACGAGCAGTACTTC. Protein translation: CASSFGTGYEQYF. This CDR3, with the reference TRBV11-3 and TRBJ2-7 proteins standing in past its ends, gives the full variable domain EAGVVQSPRYKIIEKKQPVAFWCNPISGHNTLYWYLQNLGQGPELLIRYENEEAVDDSQLPKDRFSAERLKGVDSTLKIQPAELGDSAVYLCASSFGTGYEQYFGPGTRLTVT.